These T cell receptor beta chains were read from a single sample in a study of CD8+CD57+ T cells in acquired aplastic anemia. In TCRdb, the reads were re-called with MiXCR into one record per CDR3 protein. The sample includes about 150,000 distinct CDR3 sequences, roughly 45% of them seen just once. The sequenced sample was sorted CD4+, CD8+, or CD8+CD57+ T cells (not recorded which) from PBMCs. These receptor sequences come from a human donor with aplastic anemia. The CDR3 runs from the conserved cysteine through the conserved F or W. Each record gives: J gene, D gene, clone size, V gene, CDR3 DNA, CDR3 protein. The D gene is left open where the match is weak. A clone size is listed for some rows: how often the clone was seen (once, few, many), or a class if it is expanded.

J gene: TRBJ2-5
D gene: .
clone size: many
V gene: TRBV5-6
CDR3 DNA: TGTGCCAGCAGATTGGACTCGAGTGAGGAGACCCAGTACTTC
CDR3 protein: CASRLDSSEETQYF

J gene: TRBJ1-2
D gene: .
clone size: .
V gene: TRBV9
CDR3 DNA: TGTGCCAGCAGCGCGACAGGCCACTATGGCTACACCTTC
CDR3 protein: CASSATGHYGYTF

J gene: TRBJ1-6
D gene: .
clone size: .
V gene: TRBV24-1
CDR3 DNA: TGTGCCACCAGCCAGTCGGGACGGATGAATTCACCCCTCCACTTT
CDR3 protein: CATSQSGRMNSPLHF

J gene: TRBJ2-5
D gene: TRBD2
clone size: .
V gene: TRBV20-1
CDR3 DNA: TGCAGTGCTAATAGAGGGACTAGCGCTAGAGAGACCCAGTACTTC
CDR3 protein: CSANRGTSARETQYF

J gene: TRBJ1-5
D gene: .
clone size: few
V gene: TRBV24-1
CDR3 DNA: TGTGCCACCAGTGATAGGGACCAGCCCCAGCATTTT
CDR3 protein: CATSDRDQPQHF

J gene: TRBJ2-1
D gene: TRBD1
clone size: .
V gene: TRBV24-1
CDR3 DNA: TGTGCCACCAGTGATTCCCCTGGCAGGGGGAATGAGCAGTTCTTC
CDR3 protein: CATSDSPGRGNEQFF

J gene: TRBJ1-2
D gene: .
clone size: .
V gene: TRBV29-1
CDR3 DNA: TGCAGCGTTGTGAAGGGGGACGAGTATGGCCACACCTTC
CDR3 protein: CSVVKGDEYGHTF

J gene: TRBJ2-6
D gene: TRBD1
clone size: many
V gene: TRBV5-1
CDR3 DNA: TGCGCCAGCAGCTTGGATGTGGTTGTGTTTGGACAGGGAGTCGTCGGGGCCAACGTCCTGACTTTC
CDR3 protein: CASSLDVVVFGQGVVGANVLTF

J gene: TRBJ1-1
D gene: .
clone size: .
V gene: TRBV20-1
CDR3 DNA: TGCAGCAGAGGGGGGGGCGAAAAGAACACTGAAGCTTTCTTT
CDR3 protein: CSRGGGEKNTEAFF

J gene: TRBJ1-3
D gene: .
clone size: .
V gene: TRBV20-1
CDR3 DNA: TGCAGTGCTCCCGATATAGACGGTGGAAACACCATATATTTT
CDR3 protein: CSAPDIDGGNTIYF

J gene: TRBJ2-7
D gene: TRBD1
clone size: .
V gene: TRBV10-1
CDR3 DNA: TGCGCCAACAGAGTGTCGCTGACAGGGTGGTCCCACGAGCAGTACTTC
CDR3 protein: CANRVSLTGWSHEQYF

J gene: TRBJ1-6
D gene: .
clone size: .
V gene: TRBV25-1
CDR3 DNA: TGTGCCAGCAGTAGGGCGGGGGTGGGATCACCCCTCCACTTT
CDR3 protein: CASSRAGVGSPLHF

J gene: TRBJ2-3
D gene: .
clone size: many
V gene: TRBV24-1
CDR3 DNA: TGTGCCACCAGTGATCCCGTAGATTACGGCACAGATACGCAGTATTTT
CDR3 protein: CATSDPVDYGTDTQYF

J gene: TRBJ1-1
D gene: .
clone size: many
V gene: TRBV20-1
CDR3 DNA: TGCAGTGCTAGAGTAAGGATCTCGGGGACTGAAGCTTTCTTT
CDR3 protein: CSARVRISGTEAFF

J gene: TRBJ2-7
D gene: .
clone size: .
V gene: TRBV10-3
CDR3 DNA: TGTGCCAGCAGCCGGGGAAGACAGGCTAACTACGAGCAGTACTTC
CDR3 protein: CASSRGRQANYEQYF

J gene: TRBJ2-7
D gene: .
clone size: .
V gene: TRBV10-1
CDR3 DNA: TGCGCCAGCAGTGACAGGGGCAACTACGAGCAGTACTTC
CDR3 protein: CASSDRGNYEQYF

J gene: TRBJ1-4
D gene: .
clone size: .
V gene: TRBV19
CDR3 DNA: TGTGCCAGTAGTCCCCAAGACGGACGGAATGAAAAACTGTTTTTT
CDR3 protein: CASSPQDGRNEKLFF

J gene: TRBJ2-2
D gene: TRBD1
clone size: .
V gene: TRBV29-1
CDR3 DNA: TGCAGCGTTGGCGACAGGGCGGGCAGGGAGCTGTTTTTT
CDR3 protein: CSVGDRAGRELFF

J gene: TRBJ2-1
D gene: .
clone size: many
V gene: TRBV7-2
CDR3 DNA: TGTGCCAGCAGCTTTCCTGTGAGTGAGCAGTTCTTC
CDR3 protein: CASSFPVSEQFF

J gene: TRBJ1-2
D gene: .
clone size: once
V gene: TRBV9
CDR3 DNA: TGCGCCAGCAGCGTAGATGGGGTAGGGCGGGGCTACACCTTC
CDR3 protein: CASSVDGVGRGYTF

J gene: TRBJ2-5
D gene: .
clone size: many
V gene: TRBV5-4
CDR3 DNA: TGTGCCAGCAGCTCCGGGATACGAGAGACCCAGTACTTC
CDR3 protein: CASSSGIRETQYF

J gene: TRBJ1-1
D gene: .
clone size: once
V gene: TRBV29-1
CDR3 DNA: TGCAGCGTTGATTGGATTCGGACTGAAGCTTTCTTT
CDR3 protein: CSVDWIRTEAFF

J gene: TRBJ2-3
D gene: TRBD1
clone size: .
V gene: TRBV24-1
CDR3 DNA: TGTGCCACCACTTCCGGGACAGGGGACACAGATACGCAGTATTTT
CDR3 protein: CATTSGTGDTDTQYF

J gene: TRBJ1-2
D gene: .
clone size: many
V gene: TRBV6-1
CDR3 DNA: TGTGCCAGCAGTGAAACAGACTTCTATGGCTACACCTTC
CDR3 protein: CASSETDFYGYTF

J gene: TRBJ1-2
D gene: .
clone size: few
V gene: TRBV20-1
CDR3 DNA: TGCAGTGCTAGAGATGGGGCAGGCTCGGGTATTGGCTACACCTTC
CDR3 protein: CSARDGAGSGIGYTF

J gene: TRBJ2-1
D gene: .
clone size: many
V gene: TRBV7-9
CDR3 DNA: TGTGCCAGCAGCTCTAGAGGTCCCGAGGAGCAGTTCTTC
CDR3 protein: CASSSRGPEEQFF

J gene: TRBJ2-1
D gene: TRBD2
clone size: .
V gene: TRBV2
CDR3 DNA: TGTGCCAGCAGCTTTGGACTAGCGGTTTACAATGAGCAGTTCTTC
CDR3 protein: CASSFGLAVYNEQFF

J gene: TRBJ2-7
D gene: TRBD2
clone size: .
V gene: TRBV10-3
CDR3 DNA: TGTGCCATCAGACTTGAGACCAGCGGGAGTTACGAGCAGTACTTC
CDR3 protein: CAIRLETSGSYEQYF